The sample holds many counts of the clone carrying this T cell receptor beta chain. Its antigen is unidentified. The data originate from a study of Graves' ophthalmopathy and Graves' hyperthyroidism. Regarding the study as a whole: Thyroid clonotypes that were expanded above 0.001 frequency mostly also appeared in blood.

The J segment lost 0 bases and the V segment lost 2 bases, leaving 4 bases of the junction unmatched. The germline gives CDR1 MNHNS, CDR2 SASEGT. The CDR3 contains 15 residues. For repertoire sequencing, the TCR beta CDR3 regions were amplified from RNA transcripts. Scientists carried out first-round RT-PCR using HTBI primers and then a second-round multiplex PCR. Via MiXCR, TCRdb re-called the multiplex PCR reads, giving one row per CDR3 protein. This table has around 1,200,000 distinct CDR3 sequences, 35% to 40% appearing once. Clinical symptoms, serum thyroxine, TRAb, thyroid ultrasound and orbital computed tomography formed the basis of diagnosis.

This TCR was recovered from an adult man with Graves' hyperthyroidism. The chain combines TRBV6-1 with TRBJ2-7; 7 nucleotides agree with TRBD2. The sequencing sample was made of peripheral blood or thyroid tissue (not recorded which). CDR3 amino acids: CASSEQAGSSYEQYF. The DNA of the CDR3 is TGTGCCAGCAGTGAACAAGCGGGGTCCTCCTACGAGCAGTACTTC.